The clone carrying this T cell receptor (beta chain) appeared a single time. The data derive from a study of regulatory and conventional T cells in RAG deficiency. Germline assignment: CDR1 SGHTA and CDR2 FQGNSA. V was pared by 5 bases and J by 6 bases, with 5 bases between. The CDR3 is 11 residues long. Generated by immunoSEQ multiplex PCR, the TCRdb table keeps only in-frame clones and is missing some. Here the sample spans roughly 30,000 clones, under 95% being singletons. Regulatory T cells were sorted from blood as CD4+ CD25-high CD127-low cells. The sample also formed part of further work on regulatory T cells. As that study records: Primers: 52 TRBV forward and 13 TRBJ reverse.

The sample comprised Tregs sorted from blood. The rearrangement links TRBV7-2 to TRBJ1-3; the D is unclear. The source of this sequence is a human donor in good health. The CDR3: CASSKVNTIYF. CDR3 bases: TGTGCCAGCAGCAAAGTAAACACCATATATTTT.